The rows below give T cell receptor beta chains drawn from one sample of a study of blood T cell repertoires in COVID-19. Produced via immunoSEQ multiplex PCR; TCRdb's table is partial and in-frame only. This table holds around 150,000 clones, roughly four fifths found once. The sequenced sample consisted of peripheral blood. Every receptor here comes from a man between 60 and 70 years old with active or convalescent COVID-19. Both conserved end residues are part of each CDR3. The D gene is left open where the match is weak. Rows may omit the clone size; those that give it use once, few, many or a size class.

size | D | J | V | CDR3 | DNA
. | . | TRBJ1-1 | TRBV3-1/TRBV3-2 | CASSQGGRIGTEAFF | TGTGCCAGCAGCCAAGGAGGTCGGATAGGCACTGAAGCTTTCTTT
. | TRBD2 | TRBJ2-1 | TRBV24-1 | CATSDSGTSRIEQFF | TGTGCCACCAGTGATTCCGGGACTAGCAGAATTGAGCAGTTCTTC
. | . | TRBJ1-2 | TRBV4-2 | CASSQESGYGYTF | TGTGCCAGCAGCCAAGAGTCGGGCTATGGCTACACCTTC
. | . | TRBJ2-1 | TRBV11-2 | CASSLVLADYNEQFF | TGTGCCAGCAGCTTAGTGTTAGCGGACTACAATGAGCAGTTCTTC
. | TRBD1 | TRBJ1-5 | TRBV18 | CASSQQQGADQPQHF | TGTGCCAGCTCACAACAACAGGGGGCCGATCAGCCCCAGCATTTT
. | TRBD2 | TRBJ2-1 | TRBV27 | CASRFSGRVDEQFF | TGTGCCAGCAGGTTTAGCGGGAGGGTGGATGAGCAGTTCTTC
. | TRBD2 | TRBJ2-1 | TRBV20-1 | CSASTSGVGEQFF | TGCAGTGCTAGTACTAGCGGGGTCGGTGAGCAGTTCTTC
. | . | TRBJ1-6 | TRBV3-1/TRBV3-2 | CASSQGQTNSPLHF | TGTGCCAGCAGCCAAGGACAGACTAATTCACCCCTCCACTTT
many | . | TRBJ1-2 | TRBV7-8 | CASSLGTGSTNYGYTF | TGTGCCAGCAGCTTAGGTACAGGGTCAACTAACTATGGCTACACCTTC
few | . | TRBJ1-4 | TRBV18 | CASSPRGKDGEKLFF | TGTGCCAGCTCACCACGAGGGAAGGACGGTGAAAAACTGTTTTTT
. | . | TRBJ1-1 | TRBV27 | CASSPGGVYTEAFF | TGTGCCAGCAGTCCGGGAGGGGTTTACACTGAAGCTTTCTTT
. | . | TRBJ1-2 | TRBV5-4 | CASSSDLGRDYGYTF | TGTGCCAGCAGCTCGGATTTGGGGAGGGACTATGGCTACACCTTC
. | TRBD1 | TRBJ1-3 | TRBV5-1 | CASSSGTGDTIYF | TGCGCCAGCAGCAGTGGGACAGGAGACACCATATATTTT
. | . | TRBJ2-7 | TRBV7-8 | CASSLAGAWSGVAYEQYF | TGTGCCAGCAGCTTAGCGGGAGCATGGTCAGGGGTGGCCTACGAGCAGTACTTC
. | . | TRBJ2-5 | TRBV3-1/TRBV3-2 | CASSQMALTRETQYF | TGTGCCAGCAGCCAAATGGCCTTGACAAGAGAGACCCAGTACTTC
. | TRBD2 | TRBJ2-7 | TRBV3-1/TRBV3-2 | CASSQRTSGSYEQYF | TGTGCCAGCAGCCAAAGGACTAGCGGCTCCTACGAGCAGTACTTC
. | TRBD2 | TRBJ2-7 | TRBV7-2 | CASSLARGLAGVDEQYF | TGTGCCAGCAGCTTAGCTAGAGGACTAGCGGGAGTAGACGAGCAGTACTTC
. | TRBD1 | TRBJ2-7 | TRBV10-1 | CASSQGQGHEQYF | TGCGCCAGCAGCCAGGGACAGGGCCACGAGCAGTACTTC
. | . | TRBJ2-1 | TRBV2 | CASSESVWTANNEQFF | TGTGCCAGCAGTGAATCTGTCTGGACAGCCAACAATGAGCAGTTCTTC
. | . | TRBJ2-1 | TRBV9 | CASTGILSYNEQFF | TGTGCCAGCACAGGGATCCTTTCCTACAATGAGCAGTTCTTC
. | . | TRBJ2-2 | TRBV6-5 | CASMSSGGELFF | TGTGCCAGCATGTCCTCCGGCGGGGAGCTGTTTTTT
. | TRBD1 | TRBJ2-1 | TRBV11-2 | CASSLVGQDYNEQFF | TGTGCCAGCAGCTTAGTAGGACAGGATTACAATGAGCAGTTCTTC
. | TRBD1 | TRBJ2-7 | TRBV10-3 | CAISGGTVSYEQYF | TGTGCCATCAGTGGGGGGACAGTAAGCTACGAGCAGTACTTC
. | TRBD1 | TRBJ1-3 | TRBV18 | CASSPGSGGPGNTIYF | TGTGCCAGCTCACCTGGTTCAGGGGGTCCTGGAAACACCATATATTTT
. | . | TRBJ1-3 | TRBV6-5 | CASSHPGIGNTIYF | TGTGCCAGCAGTCACCCGGGAATTGGAAACACCATATATTTT
. | . | TRBJ2-1 | TRBV14 | CASSQGRGEQFF | TGTGCCAGCAGCCAAGGGAGAGGTGAGCAGTTCTTC
once | TRBD1 | TRBJ1-6 | TRBV18 | CASSPNDRANSPLHF | TGTGCCAGCTCACCAAATGACAGGGCTAATTCACCCCTCCACTTT